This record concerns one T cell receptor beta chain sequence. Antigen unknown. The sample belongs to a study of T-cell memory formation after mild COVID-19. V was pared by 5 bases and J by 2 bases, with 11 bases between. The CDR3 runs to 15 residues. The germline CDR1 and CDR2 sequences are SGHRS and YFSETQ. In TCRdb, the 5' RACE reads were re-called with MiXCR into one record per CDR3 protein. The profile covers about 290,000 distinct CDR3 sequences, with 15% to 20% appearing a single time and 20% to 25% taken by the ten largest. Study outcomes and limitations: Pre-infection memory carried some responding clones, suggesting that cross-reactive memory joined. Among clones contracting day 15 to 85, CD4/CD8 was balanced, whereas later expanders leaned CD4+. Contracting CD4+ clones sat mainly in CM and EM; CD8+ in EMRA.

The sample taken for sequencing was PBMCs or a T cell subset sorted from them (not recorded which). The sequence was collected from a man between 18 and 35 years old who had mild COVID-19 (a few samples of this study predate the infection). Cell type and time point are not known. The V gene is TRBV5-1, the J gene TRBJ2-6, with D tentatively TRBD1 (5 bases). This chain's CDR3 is CASRASGTGANVLTF. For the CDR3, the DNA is TGCGCCAGCAGGGCGTCAGGGACTGGGGCCAACGTCCTGACTTTC.